Sequencing of this TCR beta chain was carried out in a study of tumor-infiltrating lymphocytes in localized non-small cell lung cancer. In the study overall: The cohort mixed smokers and never-smokers, several histologies, and some post-neoadjuvant-chemotherapy samples. From each patient, both tumor and uninvolved lung, non-adjacent to tumor, were sampled. Regarding the study as a whole: No T-cell fraction difference was seen between IM1 and IM2 tumors. Available tissue quantity limited TCR sequencing to a patient subset.

This clone was seen just once. Its cognate antigen is unknown. Assay: immunoSEQ multiplex PCR; the TCRdb copy retains only in-frame clones and omits some. The sample has 13,000 to 15,000 clones, 68% seen once; the top ten hold roughly a tenth. The ends were cut back, 1 base at V and 6 bases at J, with 4 bases in the middle. Germline CDR1 MDHEN, CDR2 SYDVKM. This CDR3 has 12 residues. Material for sequencing was uninvolved lung tissue not adjacent to the tumor. This TCR derives from a human donor with non-small cell lung cancer. The chain joins TRBV28 to TRBJ1-5; D call uncertain. CDR3 in amino acids: CASSLSGQPQHF. In nucleotides, the CDR3 is TGTGCCAGCAGTTTATCCGGTCAGCCCCAGCATTTT.